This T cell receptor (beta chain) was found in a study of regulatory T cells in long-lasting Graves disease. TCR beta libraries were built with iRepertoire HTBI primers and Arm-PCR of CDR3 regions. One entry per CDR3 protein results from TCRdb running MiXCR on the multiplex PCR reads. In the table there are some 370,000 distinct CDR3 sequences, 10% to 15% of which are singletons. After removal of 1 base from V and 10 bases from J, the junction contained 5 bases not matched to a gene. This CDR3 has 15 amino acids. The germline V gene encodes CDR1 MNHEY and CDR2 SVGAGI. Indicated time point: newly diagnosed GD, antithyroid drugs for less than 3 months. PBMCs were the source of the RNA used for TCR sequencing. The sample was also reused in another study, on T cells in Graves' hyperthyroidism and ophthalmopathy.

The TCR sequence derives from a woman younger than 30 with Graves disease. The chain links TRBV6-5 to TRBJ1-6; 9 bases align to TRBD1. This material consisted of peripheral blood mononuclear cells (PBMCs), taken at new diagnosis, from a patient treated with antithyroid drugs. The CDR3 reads CASSYFGTGQSPLHF. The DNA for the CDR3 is TGTGCCAGCAGTTACTTCGGGACAGGGCAATCACCCCTCCACTTT.